These T cell receptor beta chains were read from a single sample in a study of blood T cell repertoires in COVID-19. Using immunoSEQ multiplex PCR, the repertoire was profiled, and TCRdb retains in-frame clones only, with some absent. The sample carries about 170,000 clones, around nine tenths recorded once. The sequenced sample consisted of peripheral blood. These receptors came from a man aged 50 to 59 with acute or convalescent COVID-19. CDR3s include the opening cysteine and the closing phenylalanine or tryptophan. The D gene is left open where the match is weak. A clone size is listed for some rows: how often the clone was seen (once, few, many), or a class if it is expanded.

size,V,J,D,DNA,CDR3
.,TRBV5-6,TRBJ2-7,.,TGTGCCAGCAGCTTGGGGGACATCCTAGGCTACGAGCAGTACTTC,CASSLGDILGYEQYF
.,TRBV6-5,TRBJ1-2,TRBD1,TGTGCCGGCAGTTATCAGGCCGGGACAGGGGGCCACACCTTC,CAGSYQAGTGGHTF
once,TRBV3-1/TRBV3-2,TRBJ1-6,.,TGTGCCAGCAGCCAAGATTCGGGAAATTCACCCCTCCACTTT,CASSQDSGNSPLHF
.,TRBV2,TRBJ2-7,TRBD1,TGTGCCAGCACCAACCAACAAACCGGGACAGGGGGTTACGAGCAGTACTTC,CASTNQQTGTGGYEQYF
.,TRBV29-1,TRBJ1-2,TRBD1,TGCAGCGTTGAAGCCGACAGGGGTGGCTATGGCTACACCTTC,CSVEADRGGYGYTF
.,TRBV5-1,TRBJ2-3,TRBD1,TGCGCCAGCAGCTTGGGGGACAGAGACACAGATACGCAGTATTTT,CASSLGDRDTDTQYF
.,TRBV4-3,TRBJ2-3,.,TGCGCCAGCAGCCAAGGCGCAGATACGCAGTATTTT,CASSQGADTQYF
.,TRBV19,TRBJ2-7,.,TGTGCCAGTAGTCCCCAGGGGGGCGAGCAGTACTTC,CASSPQGGEQYF
.,TRBV6-2/TRBV6-3,TRBJ1-5,TRBD1,TGTGCCAGCAGTCACCGGGACAGTTATAGCAATCAGCCCCAGCATTTT,CASSHRDSYSNQPQHF
.,TRBV27,TRBJ1-6,TRBD1,TGTGCCAGCAGAAGACAGGGCCTCAGCCCGATCAATTCACCCCTCCACTTT,CASRRQGLSPINSPLHF
.,TRBV3-1/TRBV3-2,TRBJ1-2,.,TGTGCCAGCAGCCAAGATATGGCATCCGCTAACTATGGCTACACCTTC,CASSQDMASANYGYTF
.,TRBV9,TRBJ1-4,.,TGTGCCAGCAGCGTAGGCGGGGCAACTAATGAAAAACTGTTTTTT,CASSVGGATNEKLFF
few,TRBV5-8,TRBJ2-2,TRBD2,TGTGCCAGCAGCTTGCAAGGGTGGGTAGCGGGAGGGACAAACACCGGGGAGCTGTTTTTT,CASSLQGWVAGGTNTGELFF
.,TRBV3-1/TRBV3-2,TRBJ2-1,TRBD2,TGTGCCAGCAGCGGGCCTAGCGGGAGTTTTAGAGACAATGAGCAGTTCTTC,CASSGPSGSFRDNEQFF
.,TRBV6-2/TRBV6-3,TRBJ1-6,.,TGTGCCAGCAGTTACTTTACAGGGTCACCCCTCCACTTT,CASSYFTGSPLHF
.,TRBV7-9,TRBJ2-6,TRBD1,TGTGCCAGCAGCCCGGGACAGGGGTTCTCTGGGGCCAACGTCCTGACTTTC,CASSPGQGFSGANVLTF
few,TRBV25-1,TRBJ1-6,.,TGTGCCAGCAGTCCTGGTTCCCGGGAGATACAGCACTTT,CASSPGSREIQHF
.,TRBV29-1,TRBJ2-3,TRBD2,TGCAGCGTTGAACTAACTAGCGCTAGCACAGATACGCAGTATTTT,CSVELTSASTDTQYF
.,TRBV18,TRBJ1-2,.,TGTGCCAGCTCACCAGGAAAAGGACAAGGGTATGGCTACACCTTC,CASSPGKGQGYGYTF
.,TRBV6-6,TRBJ2-6,TRBD1,TGTGCCAGCAGTCTGATAGCTAGGACAGGGTCGCCTGGGGCCAACGTCCTGACTTTC,CASSLIARTGSPGANVLTF
.,TRBV28,TRBJ2-3,TRBD1,TGTGCCAGCAGAATCCAGGGGGCGGCTACGCAGTATTTT,CASRIQGAATQYF
.,TRBV19,TRBJ1-5,.,TGTGCCAGTAGGGTTGGGAGAGATAGCAATCAGCCCCAGCATTTT,CASRVGRDSNQPQHF
.,TRBV6-6,TRBJ2-2,.,TGTGCCAGCAGTTACGTGTCTGCGACCGGGGAGCTGTTTTTT,CASSYVSATGELFF
.,TRBV3-1/TRBV3-2,TRBJ1-6,.,TGTGCCAGCAGCCAAAACTTCCTTAATTCACCCCTCCACTTT,CASSQNFLNSPLHF
once,TRBV5-8,TRBJ1-6,TRBD1,TGTGCCAGCAGCTTTGAGGGACAGAAGAACAGGCCCCTCCACTTT,CASSFEGQKNRPLHF
.,TRBV7-9,TRBJ1-5,.,TGTGCCAGCAGCTTAGAGGGTCAGGGCTATAGCAATCAGCCCCAGCATTTT,CASSLEGQGYSNQPQHF